Listed here are 27 T cell receptor beta chains from one sample, sequenced in a study of T-cell memory formation after mild COVID-19. Via MiXCR, TCRdb re-called the 5' RACE reads, giving one row per CDR3 protein. This table holds some 290,000 distinct CDR3 sequences, about a sixth found once. The sample taken for sequencing was PBMCs or a T cell subset sorted from them (not recorded which). These receptors all stem from a young man who had mild COVID-19 (a few samples of this study predate the infection). Cell type and time point are not known.

This chain uses TRBV27 with TRBJ2-7, with a tentative D call TRBD1 (5 bases). There are 14 residues in the CDR3. Germline CDR1 and CDR2: MNHEY and SMNVEV (reference sequence). Trimming took off 0 bases at V and 6 bases at J, with 12 bases between the two ends. CDR3 nucleotide sequence: TGTGCCAGCAGTTTATCCAGGCAGGGCGGCGAGCAGTACGTC. Amino acid sequence: CASSLSRQGGEQYV.

This clonotype came up a few times. The chain combines TRBV30 with TRBJ1-1, with TRBD1 as a possible D gene (5 bases). From germline, CDR1 is GTSNPN and CDR2 SVGIG (reference sequence). This CDR3 is 12 amino acids long. V was clipped by 5 bases and J by 5 bases, with 12 bases between them. CDR3 sequence (DNA): TGTGCCTGGGAAGGGGCGTGGACTGAAGCTTTCTTT. This encodes CAWEGAWTEAFF.

This clonotype was seen ten or more times. This chain uses TRBV5-1 with TRBJ2-5; 7 bases agree with TRBD1. Trimming removed 2 bases from V and 4 bases from J; junction bases left unmatched: 2. Per the germline V gene, CDR1 is SGHRS and CDR2 is YFSETQ. The CDR3 extends over 13 amino acids. DNA of the CDR3: TGCGCCAGCAGCTTCCCAGGGGGAGAGACCCAGTACTTC. It translates to CASSFPGGETQYF. Looking up the rest from reference TRBV5-1 and TRBJ2-5 gives the full variable domain: KAGVTQTPRYLIKTRGQQVTLSCSPISGHRSVSWYQQTPGQGLQFLFEYFSETQRNKGNFPGRFSGRQFSNSRSEMNVSTLELGDSALYLCASSFPGGETQYFGPGTRLLVL.

This sequence joins TRBV12-3 or TRBV12-4 and TRBJ2-5; 9 positions match TRBD1. V dropped 4 bases and J dropped 5; count of bases not matched to a gene: 5. The CDR3 totals 14 residues. This CDR3 reads CASSSQGAGETQYF. CDR3 DNA sequence: TGTGCCAGCAGTTCACAGGGGGCCGGGGAGACCCAGTACTTC.

The rearrangement uses TRBV11-2 and TRBJ2-3, with D perhaps given as TRBD1 or TRBD2 (5 bases each). Germline V gene lookup returns CDR1 SGHAT and CDR2 FQNNGV. Trimming left V 4 bases short and J 5 bases short, with 16 bases between. The CDR3 has 15 residues. The CDR3 is CASSSPGTKGDTQYF. The CDR3 DNA is TGTGCCAGCAGCTCACCGGGGACCAAGGGAGATACGCAGTATTTT. Combining the CDR3 with reference TRBV11-2 and TRBJ2-3 gives the whole variable domain EAGVAQSPRYKIIEKRQSVAFWCNPISGHATLYWYQQILGQGPKLLIQFQNNGVVDDSQLPKDRFSAERLKGVDSTLKIQPAKLEDSAVYLCASSSPGTKGDTQYFGPGTRLTVL.

This clonotype was detected a few times. The rearrangement links TRBV29-1 to TRBJ2-1, with 12 bases aligning to TRBD2. Germline lookup yields CDR1 SQVTM and CDR2 ANQGSEA. Trimming took 7 bases from V and 6 from J; bases not matched to a gene: 7. The CDR3 runs to 14 residues. CDR3 sequence reads: CSGATSGGFNEQFF. CDR3 bases: TGCAGCGGGGCTACTAGCGGGGGGTTCAATGAGCAGTTCTTC.

The gene calls are TRBV4-2 and TRBJ1-1, with D maybe TRBD1 (6 bases). Trimming took off 5 bases at V and 3 bases at J, with 13 bases between the two ends. CDR3 length: 14 residues. Germline V CDR1 and CDR2: LGHNA, YNFKEQ. CDR3: CASSLLTGHTEAFF. The CDR3 bases are TGTGCCAGCAGCTTACTAACAGGGCACACTGAAGCTTTCTTT.

The chain combines TRBV28 with TRBJ2-5, with 13 bases matching TRBD2. Per the germline V gene, CDR1 is MDHEN and CDR2 is SYDVKM. CDR3 length: 16 residues. After removal of 4 bases from V and 5 bases from J, the junction contained 7 bases not matched to a gene. The CDR3 DNA is TGTGCCAGCAGTTCCGGGACTAGCGGGATGCGGGAGACCCAGTACTTC. Its protein is CASSSGTSGMRETQYF.

This clonotype has only a few counts. J is TRBJ2-7 and V is TRBV12-5; 8 bases match TRBD1. The CDR3 runs 15 residues. After removal of 2 bases from V and 4 bases from J, the junction contained 7 bases not matched to a gene. CDR1 is LGHNT, CDR2 FRNRAP, per germline. The CDR3 region is CASGLKGRGPYEQYV. CDR3 bases: TGTGCTAGTGGTTTGAAGGGCAGGGGGCCGTACGAGCAGTACGTC.

Only a few counts were recorded for this clonotype. The rearrangement uses TRBV6-4 and TRBJ2-1; 8 bases match TRBD1. This CDR3 spans 14 amino acids. V shed 2 bases and J 9 bases; nucleotides not matched to a gene: 6. Per germline, CDR1 MRHNA and CDR2 SNTAGT. The CDR3 nucleotides read TGTGCCAGCAGTGACCCCCAACAGGGGGTTGAGCAGTTCTTC. Protein: CASSDPQQGVEQFF.

This clonotype showed up just a few times. V usage is TRBV11-1 and J usage is TRBJ1-2, with D unresolved. Trimming stripped 2 bases from V and 4 bases from J, with 14 bases between. Germline V gene sequence: CDR1 SGHAT, CDR2 FQDESV (reference sequence). This CDR3 region has 15 residues. CDR3 sequence (DNA): TGTGCCAGCAGCTTATGGTCCGGCAGCAGCTATGGCTACACCTTC. Protein: CASSLWSGSSYGYTF.

About this clonotype itself: Relative to the germline gene, one junction end is altered; a read error may explain this. The chain couples TRBV7-9 to TRBJ1-5, with TRBD1 as a possible D gene (6 bases). This CDR3 has 11 residues. Germline V gene sequence: CDR1 SEHNR, CDR2 FQNEAQ (reference sequence). CDR3 in DNA: TGTGCCAGCAGCTTAGAGACAGGAGGTCCCTTT. Translating it yields CASSLETGGPF.

This clonotype was picked up a small number of times. This chain connects TRBV20-1 to TRBJ1-5; D call uncertain. The germline V and J ends were trimmed by 6 bases and 2 bases, with 11 bases remaining between them. The CDR3 totals 13 residues. Germline V gene sequence: CDR1 DFQATT, CDR2 SNEGSKA (reference sequence). The CDR3 DNA reads as TGCAGTGCCGCAGGAGGAGGCAATCAGCCCCAGCATTTT. Amino acids: CSAAGGGNQPQHF.

The rearrangement links TRBV12-3 or TRBV12-4 to TRBJ2-7; no reliable D call. V was clipped by 0 bases and J by 7 bases, with 13 bases between them. The CDR3 has 14 residues. For the CDR3, the DNA is TGTGCCAGCAGTTTAGCAGGGAAGTTCTGGGAGCAGTACGTC. It translates to CASSLAGKFWEQYV.

This clonotype was observed a few times. The chain recombines TRBV4-1 with TRBJ2-7; TRBD2 aligns across 10 bases. The CDR3 has 15 residues. V dropped 8 bases and J dropped 3; count of bases not matched to a gene: 10. The V gene's germline CDR1 is MGHRA and CDR2 YSYEKL. The CDR3 spells CASALAGPGGYEQYF. Written as DNA, the CDR3 is TGCGCCAGCGCACTAGCGGGGCCAGGGGGCTACGAGCAGTACTTC.

This clonotype was recorded at least ten times. This chain links TRBV4-2 with TRBJ2-7; 11 bases fit TRBD2. The CDR3 is made up of 17 amino acids. Germline loops: CDR1 LGHNA, CDR2 YNFKEQ. V trimming: 1 base; J trimming: 0 bases; junction bases outside the gene matches: 5. Here the CDR3 reads CASSQGVTSGTSYEQYF. CDR3 nucleotides: TGTGCCAGCAGCCAAGGGGTGACTAGCGGGACCTCCTACGAGCAGTACTTC.

This clonotype appeared a few times. The genes are TRBV7-9 and TRBJ2-5; D remains unclear. CDR3 length: 14 amino acids. Trimming cost V 2 bases and J 1 base, with 8 bases left between them. Germline V gene sequence: CDR1 SEHNR, CDR2 FQNEAQ (reference sequence). The CDR3 DNA reads as TGTGCCAGCAGCTTATACCACCTCCAAGAGACCCAGTACTTC. Translating it yields CASSLYHLQETQYF.

The chain couples TRBV5-1 to TRBJ1-1, with 7 bases identical to TRBD1. CDR3 size: 14 residues. The ends lost 6 bases at V and 1 base at J; junction bases unmatched: 6. Germline CDR1 is SGHRS and CDR2 is YFSETQ. CDR3 sequence: CASTQGGRNTEAFF. The DNA for the CDR3 is TGCGCCAGCACGCAGGGGGGGCGGAACACTGAAGCTTTCTTT.

The V call is TRBV7-9, the J call TRBJ2-6; no clear D gene. The CDR3 is 16 residues long. Trimming cost V 2 bases and J 4 bases, with 12 bases left between them. CDR1 is SEHNR, CDR2 FQNEAQ, per germline (reference sequence). Written as DNA, the CDR3 is TGTGCCAGCAGCTTATCAAGAACATCAGGGGCCAACGTCCTGACTTTC. This translates into CASSLSRTSGANVLTF.

The V gene is TRBV5-4, the J gene TRBJ2-5; no clear D. Germline lookup yields CDR1 SGHNT and CDR2 YYREEE (reference sequence). Trimming stripped 4 bases from V and 4 bases from J, with 17 bases between. CDR3 length: 15 amino acids. The CDR3 sequence is CASSTGSITRETQYF. CDR3 coding DNA: TGTGCCAGCAGCACCGGGTCCATCACCCGAGAGACCCAGTACTTC.

The rearrangement links TRBV7-3 to TRBJ2-3, with D perhaps assigned TRBD1 or TRBD2 (6 bases each). Germline loops: CDR1 SGHTA, CDR2 FQGTGA. Trimming removed 1 base at V and 2 bases at J, with 16 bases between. The CDR3 consists of 17 residues. Here the CDR3 DNA reads TGTGCCAGCAGCTTAAGTGGGGCGGGGACATCCACAGATACGCAGTATTTT. Its translation: CASSLSGAGTSTDTQYF.

The chain uses TRBV20-1 and TRBJ1-3, with D perhaps matching TRBD1 (6 bases). This CDR3 is built from 14 residues. CDR1 is DFQATT and CDR2 is SNEGSKA in the germline V gene (reference sequence). V shed 5 bases and J shed 3 bases, with 14 bases lying between them. In DNA, the CDR3 is TGCAGTGCTCGCCGGGGGGGCGTTGGAAACACCATATATTTT. Protein: CSARRGGVGNTIYF.

This clonotype has just a few counts. The chain combines TRBV29-1 with TRBJ2-3; a possible D gene is TRBD1 (5 bases). The germline V gene encodes CDR1 SQVTM and CDR2 ANQGSEA. The CDR3 contains 14 residues. The germline V and J ends were trimmed by 4 bases and 2 bases, with 13 bases remaining between them. The CDR3 DNA follows: TGCAGCGTTGTTAGGGGCTCGATCACAGATACGCAGTATTTT. It specifies CSVVRGSITDTQYF.

The chain uses TRBV3-1 and TRBJ2-2; D is perhaps TRBD1 (5 bases). Trimming took off 0 bases at V and 4 bases at J, with 9 bases between the two ends. Germline CDR1 LGHDT, CDR2 YNNKEL (reference sequence). The CDR3 sequence is 15 residues long. The DNA for the CDR3 is TGTGCCAGCAGCCAAGAAGGGGTAGGCACCGGGGAGCTGTTTTTT. It translates to CASSQEGVGTGELFF.

The chain couples TRBV6-5 to TRBJ2-3; D is uncertain. Trimming pared 5 bases from V and 0 bases from J, leaving 9 bases between. Germline CDR1 is MNHEY and CDR2 is SVGAGI. The CDR3 covers 14 residues. The CDR3 region is CASSPRASTDTQYF. In nucleotides, the CDR3 is TGTGCCAGCAGTCCTAGAGCAAGCACAGATACGCAGTATTTT.

The chain is built from TRBV5-1 and TRBJ2-2; the D is unclear. Between the trimmed V and J ends, which lost 4 bases and 0 bases, there was a span of 10 bases. This CDR3 is built from 15 residues. CDR1 is SGHRS, CDR2 YFSETQ, per germline. The CDR3 bases are TGCGCCAGCAGCCAGGCAACCCCGAACACCGGGGAGCTGTTTTTT. Its protein is CASSQATPNTGELFF. Drawing the rest from reference TRBV5-1 and TRBJ2-2, the complete variable domain is KAGVTQTPRYLIKTRGQQVTLSCSPISGHRSVSWYQQTPGQGLQFLFEYFSETQRNKGNFPGRFSGRQFSNSRSEMNVSTLELGDSALYLCASSQATPNTGELFFGEGSRLTVL.

This clonotype has only a few counts. The chain uses TRBV7-9 and TRBJ2-3; D remains unclear. The CDR3 extends over 14 amino acids. V was clipped by 7 bases and J by 4 bases, with 15 bases between them. CDR1 SEHNR and CDR2 FQNEAQ come from the germline V gene (reference sequence). The CDR3 reads CASILSGPSDTQYF. The CDR3 DNA reads TGTGCCAGCATCCTTAGTGGTCCTTCAGATACGCAGTATTTT.